The rows below give T cell receptor beta chains drawn from one sample of a study of T cells after yellow fever vaccination. TCRdb recomputed calls from the 5' RACE reads with MiXCR, one row per CDR3 protein. The sample yields a few hundred thousand distinct CDR3 sequences, approximately 4% seen once. The material was PBMCs, obtained 5 days after the yellow fever booster vaccination. The receptors derive from a man aged 18 to 30 who received the YFV17D yellow fever vaccine. Both conserved end residues are part of each CDR3. A D gene is named only where the DNA matches it firmly. Size is stated for part of the rows, as once, few or many counts, or as a class when the clone is expanded.

TRBV4-1	-	-	TRBJ2-3	TGCGCCAGCAGCCAAGATTTCGGGCGTCAGACCTACACAGATACGCAGTATTTT	CASSQDFGRQTYTDTQYF
TRBV3-1	TRBD1	few	TRBJ2-1	TGTGCCAGCAGCCAAGATTTAATAGGACAGGTACGCGAGCAGTTCTTC	CASSQDLIGQVREQFF
TRBV7-2	TRBD2	many	TRBJ2-3	TGTGCCAGCAGCCGGCGGGGGGGAGGCACAGATACGCAGTATTTT	CASSRRGGGTDTQYF
TRBV7-2	TRBD1	few	TRBJ2-7	TGTGCCAGCAGCTCCGACAGGGCAGGGCAGTACTTC	CASSSDRAGQYF
TRBV7-2	-	-	TRBJ1-6	TGTGCCAGCAGCTTGGGACTGTCTAATTCACCCCTCCACTTT	CASSLGLSNSPLHF
TRBV4-3	-	-	TRBJ1-2	TGCGCCAGCAGCCAAGGTTCTTCTGGGATTAACTATGGCTACACCTTC	CASSQGSSGINYGYTF
TRBV7-9	TRBD1	few	TRBJ2-3	TGTGCCAGCAGCATCACCGGGACAGGGGTTGCAGATACGCAGTATTTT	CASSITGTGVADTQYF
TRBV19	TRBD1	-	TRBJ1-4	TGTGCCAGTAACGATCCGGGACAGTTCCCAACTAATGAAAAACTGTTTTTT	CASNDPGQFPTNEKLFF
TRBV5-1	TRBD2	once	TRBJ2-3	TGCGCCAGCAGCTTTGCCTCAGGACTAGCGGTTAGCACAGATACGCAGTATTTT	CASSFASGLAVSTDTQYF
TRBV9	-	few	TRBJ2-7	TGTGCCAGCAGCCCTAGGGGAGGGGGGGGCTTCCCCTACGAGCAGTACTTC	CASSPRGGGGFPYEQYF
TRBV5-1	TRBD1	many	TRBJ2-7	TGCGCCAGCAGCTTGAACCGGGACAGCTCCTACGAGCAGTACTTC	CASSLNRDSSYEQYF
TRBV6-6	-	-	TRBJ1-5	TGTGCCAGCAGTACCTCGGGGTTTCAGCCCCAGCATTTT	CASSTSGFQPQHF
TRBV9	-	-	TRBJ1-2	TGTGCCAGCAGCGTAGGGGTGACTAACTATGGCTACACCTTC	CASSVGVTNYGYTF
TRBV7-2	TRBD1	many	TRBJ1-4	TGTGCCAGCAGTTCCGGGACAGCTAATGAAAAACTGTTTTTT	CASSSGTANEKLFF
TRBV9	TRBD2	few	TRBJ2-2	TGTGCCAGCCAGCGGGGGGGCAACACCGGGGAGCTGTTTTTT	CASQRGGNTGELFF
TRBV12-3/TRBV12-4	TRBD1	many	TRBJ1-5	TGTGCCAGCAGTTTTTCCAGGGGGCTGCAGCCCCAGCATTTT	CASSFSRGLQPQHF
TRBV11-2	TRBD2	few	TRBJ2-1	TGTGCCAGCAGCTTAAGGTTCTCAGCGGGGGAACCCTCCTACAATGAGCAGTTCTTC	CASSLRFSAGEPSYNEQFF
TRBV7-2	-	-	TRBJ1-1	TGTGCCAGCAGCTACGGGGGGGGCAGGGGAAATGAAGCTTTCTTT	CASSYGGGRGNEAFF
TRBV6-2/TRBV6-3	-	many	TRBJ2-4	TGTGCCAGCAGTTACTCGAACCAGGACCTAGCCAAAAACATTCAGTACTTC	CASSYSNQDLAKNIQYF
TRBV4-1	-	few	TRBJ2-3	TGCGCCAGCAGCCCGGGGAGGGGGCCTCGAGATACGCAGTATTTT	CASSPGRGPRDTQYF
TRBV6-1	-	few	TRBJ1-5	TGTGCCAGCAGGGCGGGAGTGAAGCAGCCCCAGCATTTT	CASRAGVKQPQHF
TRBV20-1	-	few	TRBJ2-2	TGCAGTGCTAGAGATCTTGGGGATGCGAACACCGGGGAGCTGTTTTTT	CSARDLGDANTGELFF
TRBV7-9	-	many	TRBJ2-1	TGTGCCAGCAGTTCTGACCGACTGGGGAATGAGCAGTTCTTC	CASSSDRLGNEQFF
TRBV7-9	TRBD1	few	TRBJ1-1	TGTGCCAGCAGAGGACAGGTTTTCACTGAAGCTTTCTTT	CASRGQVFTEAFF
TRBV20-1	TRBD1	-	TRBJ2-3	TGCAGTGCCGGGACAGGGCGGAGTACAGATACGCAGTATTTT	CSAGTGRSTDTQYF
TRBV10-3	-	-	TRBJ2-2	TGTGCCATCAAGGTGGGGACCACCGGGGAGCTGTTTTTT	CAIKVGTTGELFF
TRBV9	-	few	TRBJ1-2	TGTGCCAGCAGCGCCCCTTTCTTTTTGGGGAATGGCTACACCTTC	CASSAPFFLGNGYTF
TRBV20-1	TRBD2	many	TRBJ2-7	TGCAGTGCTAGAGATGTACTAGCGGGGATGTCCTACGAGCAGTACTTC	CSARDVLAGMSYEQYF
TRBV5-1	TRBD2	few	TRBJ2-5	TGCGCCAGCAGCTTGGGATCTAGCGGGGGAGGAGAGACCCAGTACTTC	CASSLGSSGGGETQYF
TRBV20-1	-	few	TRBJ1-5	TGCAGTGCTAGAGATTTCGGACAAGCGGGTCAGCCCCAGCATTTT	CSARDFGQAGQPQHF
TRBV5-1	-	-	TRBJ2-2	TGCGCCAGCAGCTTGGCAGCGAGGGGCGGACCCGGGGAGCTGTTTTTT	CASSLAARGGPGELFF
TRBV5-1	-	-	TRBJ2-3	TGCGCCAGCAGCTCAATGGGAGGGGGCGGCACAGATACGCAGTATTTT	CASSSMGGGGTDTQYF
TRBV20-1	-	few	TRBJ1-5	TGCAGTGCTAGTGTCACAGGTATAAATCAGCCCCAGCATTTT	CSASVTGINQPQHF
TRBV27	TRBD1	-	TRBJ1-5	TGTGCCAGCAGTTCCCCGGACAGGCTAAGCAATCAGCCCCAGCATTTT	CASSSPDRLSNQPQHF
TRBV6-2/TRBV6-3	TRBD1	-	TRBJ1-5	TGTGCCAGCAAGGACAGGGACAATCAGCCCCAGCATTTT	CASKDRDNQPQHF
TRBV20-1	TRBD2	-	TRBJ2-1	TGCAGTGCTAATCGTTTAGCGGGGGGGCTCCGCTCCTACAATGAGCAGTTCTTC	CSANRLAGGLRSYNEQFF
TRBV5-1	-	few	TRBJ2-3	TGCGCCAGCAGCTTGCAGGGCTATTTGGGAGATACGCAGTATTTT	CASSLQGYLGDTQYF
TRBV14	-	many	TRBJ1-1	TGTGCCAGCAACCGAGACCCCTCCCTTGGAGCTTTCTTT	CASNRDPSLGAFF
TRBV15	TRBD1	-	TRBJ1-4	TGTGCCACCAGCCGCCGGGACAGGGTCGAAAAACTGTTTTTT	CATSRRDRVEKLFF
TRBV6-1	-	many	TRBJ1-2	TGTGCCAGCAGTGAATATTTCGGGGACTATGGCTACACCTTC	CASSEYFGDYGYTF
TRBV12-3/TRBV12-4	-	-	TRBJ1-2	TGTGCCAGCAGCCAGCCGGGGAGCTATGGCTACACCTTC	CASSQPGSYGYTF
TRBV20-1	-	few	TRBJ1-1	TGCAGTGCTGGAGCCAAACAGGGGAACACTGAAGCTTTCTTT	CSAGAKQGNTEAFF
TRBV20-1	-	few	TRBJ2-4	TGCAGTGCCCGCGGACTGGGGGGAAACATTCAGTACTTC	CSARGLGGNIQYF
TRBV18	-	many	TRBJ2-5	TGTGCCAGCTCACCGCCAGGCCAAGAGACCCAGTACTTC	CASSPPGQETQYF
TRBV5-1	-	many	TRBJ1-2	TGCGCCAGCAGCCGAGGAGTTGACGATGGCTACACCTTC	CASSRGVDDGYTF